This TCR beta chain was sequenced during a study of cytomegalovirus exposure and HLA in healthy donors. TCRdb's copy holds only in-frame clones and misses some; the assay was immunoSEQ multiplex PCR. Of tens of thousands of clones detected, approximately 93% appear once; the ten largest clones hold 4% to 5.5%. V gave up 5 bases and J gave up 2 bases; unmatched junction bases: 5. The CDR3 length is 15 residues. Per the germline V gene, CDR1 is SGHAT and CDR2 is FQNNGV. The receptor was isolated from a man aged 18 to 30 in good health and CMV-seropositive. Sequencing input: PBMCs. The rearrangement joins TRBV11-2 to TRBJ2-7; TRBD2 agrees at 11 bases. The CDR3 coding sequence is TGTGCCAGCAGCCCGGGACTAGCGGTAACCTACGAGCAGTACTTC. As protein: CASSPGLAVTYEQYF.